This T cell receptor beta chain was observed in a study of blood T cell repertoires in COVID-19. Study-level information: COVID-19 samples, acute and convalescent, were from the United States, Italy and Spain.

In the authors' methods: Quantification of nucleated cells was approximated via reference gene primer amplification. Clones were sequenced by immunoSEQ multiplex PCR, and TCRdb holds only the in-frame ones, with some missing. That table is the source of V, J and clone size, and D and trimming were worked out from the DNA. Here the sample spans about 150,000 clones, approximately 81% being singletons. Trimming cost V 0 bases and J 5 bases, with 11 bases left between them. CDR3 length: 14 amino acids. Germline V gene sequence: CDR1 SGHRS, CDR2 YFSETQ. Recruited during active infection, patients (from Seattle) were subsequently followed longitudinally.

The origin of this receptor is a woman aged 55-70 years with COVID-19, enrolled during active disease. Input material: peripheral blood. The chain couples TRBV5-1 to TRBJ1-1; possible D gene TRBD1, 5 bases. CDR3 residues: CASSLAGGETEAFF. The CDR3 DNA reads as TGCGCCAGCAGCTTGGCTGGGGGGGAGACTGAAGCTTTCTTT.